This TCR beta chain was retrieved from a study of T-cell reconstitution after alpha-beta-depleted transplantation in children. Study findings and constraints: Most T-cell counts and diversity one year after the transplant came from T cells that were newly produced. The high TCRbeta diversity at day 60 in some patients came from surviving recipient T cells and thymic progenitors. Several hundred rapidly expanded clones from non-depleted graft cells reportedly supplied alpha-beta T cells about two months post-transplant.

Preparation of the TCRbeta library involved a method that used unique molecular identifiers. TCRdb independently ran MiXCR on the PCR reads; one entry per CDR3 protein. The repertoire consists of 200,000 to 250,000 distinct CDR3 sequences, with about 7% occurring once and the leading ten covering about 5.5%. The CDR3 runs 15 residues. Germline V gives CDR1 SGDLS, CDR2 YYNGEE. Notes on this clonotype: What it binds is not known. One end of the junction is discordant with germline, which a read error may explain.

The sequence was obtained from a boy under 10 years old with acute lymphoblastic leukemia, due to receive a stem cell transplant. The input for sequencing was PBMCs, taken before TCRalphabeta/CD19-depleted stem cell transplant. The V call is TRBV9, the J call TRBJ2-1; TRBD1 aligns across 9 bases. This CDR3 is CAGSDRDRGDNEQFF. In DNA form, the CDR3 reads TGTGCCGGCAGCGATCGCGACAGGGGGGACAATGAGCAGTTCTTC. The whole variable domain, remainder taken from reference TRBV9 and TRBJ2-1, is DSGVTQTPKHLITATGQRVTLRCSPRSGDLSVYWYQQSLDQGLQFLIQYYNGEERAKGNILERFSAQQFPDLHSELNLSSLELGDSALYFCAGSDRDRGDNEQFFGPGTRLTVL.